The 29 T cell receptor beta chains listed next were all sequenced from one sample in a study of CD8 T cells in Susac syndrome. An amount of RNA that ranged from roughly 0.5 to 1 ug was reverse transcribed with random hexamers. Via MiXCR, TCRdb re-called the immunoSEQ multiplex PCR reads, giving one row per CDR3 protein. The sample shows more than 65,000 distinct CDR3 sequences, more than 85% of them seen only once. Sequenced material: CD8+ T cells from PBMCs. The receptors were gathered from a human donor in good health.

The chain employs TRBV28 and TRBJ2-1; TRBD2 matches at 7 bases. The CDR3 totals 16 residues. V lost 0 bases and J lost 6; bases outside the gene matches: 8. Germline CDR1 reads MDHEN; CDR2 reads SYDVKM. CDR3 sequence (DNA): TGTGCCAGCAGTTTATGGGGAGGGGCGTCCCTCAATGAGCAGTTCTTC. This sequence encodes CASSLWGGASLNEQFF.

This clonotype was counted only a few times. The chain has TRBV6-5 and TRBJ2-3; 9 bases are shared with TRBD2. V shed 4 bases and J 1 base; nucleotides not matched to a gene: 3. The CDR3 runs 15 residues. Germline values: CDR1 MNHEY, CDR2 SVGAGI. CDR3 sequence (DNA): TGTGCCAGCAGTTCCTTAGCGGGGGGCACAGATACGCAGTATTTT. Residues: CASSSLAGGTDTQYF.

This clonotype was detected only once. This chain joins TRBV7-8 and TRBJ2-7; D gene unclear. CDR3 length: 15 residues. Germline assignment: CDR1 SGHVS and CDR2 FQNEAQ. The V and J ends lost 1 base and 2 bases respectively, with 12 bases between them. CDR3 in DNA: TGTGCCAGCAGCTTAGGAAATGCAGCAGCCTACGAGCAGTACGTC. This gives the protein CASSLGNAAAYEQYV.

V is TRBV7-3 and J is TRBJ2-7; 8 positions match TRBD2. Trimming cost V 4 bases and J 2 bases; bases outside gene matches: 4. The CDR3 has 14 residues. Germline loops: CDR1 SGHTA, CDR2 FQGTGA. CDR3 bases: TGTGCCAGCAGCTCCTCCGGGGGGGCCTACGAGCAGTACTTC. Residues: CASSSSGGAYEQYF.

This clonotype came up once. The V call is TRBV30, the J call TRBJ2-2, with no clear D. The CDR3 extends over 13 amino acids. The V end was cut by 7 bases, the J end by 0 bases, with 9 bases between. In germline, CDR1 is GTSNPN, CDR2 SVGIG (reference sequence). CDR3 sequence reads: CAYIPTNTGELFF. The DNA of the CDR3 is TGTGCCTACATCCCAACGAACACCGGGGAGCTGTTTTTT.

This sequence joins TRBV5-4 and TRBJ2-2, with unresolved D. Germline-derived CDR1 and CDR2 are SGHNT and YYREEE (reference sequence). The CDR3 has 14 amino acids. V dropped 0 bases and J dropped 6 bases, with 9 bases sitting between them. The CDR3 DNA reads TGTGCCAGCAGCTTGGGCCCGTTGTCCGGGGAGCTGTTTTTT. Translation gives CASSLGPLSGELFF.

The chain employs TRBV12-3 or TRBV12-4 and TRBJ2-7; 8 nucleotides line up with TRBD1. The CDR3 spans 13 residues. V trimming: 3 bases; J trimming: 4 bases; junction bases outside the gene matches: 2. For the CDR3, the DNA is TGTGCCAGCAGTTTGGGGACAGGTTACGAGCAGTACTTC. It codes for CASSLGTGYEQYF.

The J gene is TRBJ2-5, the V gene TRBV13, with a weak D call TRBD1 (6 bases). The germline CDR1 and CDR2 sequences are PRHDT and FYEKMQ (reference sequence). The germline V and J ends were trimmed by 0 bases and 2 bases, with 7 bases remaining between them. This CDR3 is built from 14 residues. In nucleotides, the CDR3 is TGTGCCAGCAGCTTAGGAGGGGGTCAAGAGACCCAGTACTTC. Translating gives CASSLGGGQETQYF. Looking up the rest from reference TRBV13 and TRBJ2-5 gives the full variable domain: AAGVIQSPRHLIKEKRETATLKCYPIPRHDTVYWYQQGPGQDPQFLISFYEKMQSDKGSIPDRFSAQQFSDYHSELNMSSLELGDSALYFCASSLGGGQETQYFGPGTRLLVL.

This chain joins TRBV19 and TRBJ2-1, with D possibly being TRBD1 or TRBD2 (6 bases each). Trimming took off 3 bases at V and 4 bases at J, with 13 bases between the two ends. The CDR3 has 15 residues. In germline, CDR1 is LNHDA, CDR2 SQIVND (reference sequence). The CDR3 DNA is TGTGCCAGTAGTATGGCCGGGGGCGCATACAATGAGCAGTTCTTC. Translated, it gives CASSMAGGAYNEQFF.

This clonotype appeared once. This chain uses TRBV19 with TRBJ2-1, with D possibly TRBD2 on 6 matching bases. V dropped 3 bases and J dropped 5 bases, with 8 bases sitting between them. Germline values: CDR1 LNHDA, CDR2 SQIVND (reference sequence). The CDR3 runs to 13 residues. The CDR3: CASSIGGDNEQFF. For the CDR3, the DNA is TGTGCCAGTAGTATCGGCGGGGACAATGAGCAGTTCTTC.

The chain links TRBV30 to TRBJ2-7; no clear D. The V gene lost 0 bases and the J gene lost 3 bases, with 12 bases spanning the gap. This CDR3 region has 14 residues. CDR1 GTSNPN and CDR2 SVGIG come from the germline V gene (reference sequence). This CDR3 reads CAWSVGPIIYEQYF. For the CDR3, the DNA is TGTGCCTGGAGTGTCGGACCAATAATCTACGAGCAGTACTTC.

CDR3 coding DNA: TGTGCCAGCAGTTATCGTTCTTACCAAGAGACCCAGTACTTC. This translates into CASSYRSYQETQYF. The chain is built from TRBV2 and TRBJ2-5; D is unresolved. V was shortened by 5 bases and J by 0 bases, with 10 bases between the two germline ends. The CDR3 covers 14 residues. CDR1 and CDR2 (germline): SNHLY, FYNNEI.

This chain uses TRBV7-2 with TRBJ2-7; either TRBD1 or TRBD2 may supply D (5 bases each). The V gene lost 5 bases and the J gene lost 6 bases, with 14 bases spanning the gap. Germline V CDR1 and CDR2: SGHTA, FQGNSA. This CDR3 is built from 13 residues. The CDR3 nucleotides are TGTGCCAGCAGCCTGGGACCCACACGCGAGCAGTACTTC. As protein: CASSLGPTREQYF.

The rearrangement links TRBV10-3 to TRBJ2-7; D unclear. This CDR3 is built from 14 residues. Germline CDR1 and CDR2: ENHRY and SYGVKD. V lost 0 bases, J lost 0 bases, and 6 bases lay in between. The CDR3 sequence is CAISESISSYEQYV. The CDR3 nucleotides read TGTGCCATCAGTGAGTCCATCAGCTCCTACGAGCAGTACGTC.

V gene TRBV7-9 combines with J gene TRBJ2-7; a possible D gene is TRBD1 (6 bases). Germline assignment: CDR1 SEHNR and CDR2 FQNEAQ (reference sequence). Trimming removed 3 bases at V and 0 bases at J, with 15 bases between. The CDR3 totals 16 residues. In DNA form, the CDR3 reads TGTGCCAGCAGCTTCCCCGGGACATATAGCTCCTACGAGCAGTACTTC. Translation: CASSFPGTYSSYEQYF.

This clonotype occurred once. The V and J genes are TRBV4-1 and TRBJ1-2; D gene uncertain. Germline assignment: CDR1 MGHRA and CDR2 YSYEKL. Trimming pared 0 bases from V and 4 bases from J, leaving 12 bases between. CDR3 length equals 15 residues. The CDR3 nucleotides read TGCGCCAGCAGCCAAGATTTAACAACCCTCTATGGCTACACCTTC. This sequence encodes CASSQDLTTLYGYTF.

The chain is built from TRBV6-5 and TRBJ1-1; tentatively, D is TRBD1 (6 bases). Germline V lookup: CDR1 MNHEY, CDR2 SVGAGI. V was pared by 6 bases and J by 4 bases, with 18 bases between. The CDR3 is 15 residues long. The CDR3 coding sequence is TGTGCCAGCAGGTTCGAACAGGGAGTGGTCACTGAAGCTTTCTTT. It codes for CASRFEQGVVTEAFF.

CDR3 residues: CASSSPGLLFYEQYF. For the CDR3, the DNA is TGTGCCAGCAGTTCCCCGGGACTCCTGTTTTACGAGCAGTACTTC. The chain has TRBV28 and TRBJ2-7, with D possibly TRBD2 on 6 matching bases. V dropped 4 bases and J dropped 4 bases, with 17 bases sitting between them. Germline V gene data show CDR1 as MDHEN and CDR2 as SYDVKM. The CDR3 totals 15 residues.

CDR3 region: CASSLTGVVGNYGGEKLFF. Written as DNA, the CDR3 is TGTGCCAGCAGTCTCACAGGGGTTGTTGGTAACTATGGGGGTGAAAAACTGTTTTTT. J is TRBJ1-4 and V is TRBV28, with 7 bases lining up with TRBD1. Germline V gene data show CDR1 as MDHEN and CDR2 as SYDVKM. V was pared by 5 bases and J by 7 bases, with 22 bases of the junction left unmatched. This CDR3 contains 19 residues.

The count of this clonotype is one. The chain uses TRBV7-6 and TRBJ1-5; 7 positions agree with TRBD1. With 2 bases clipped from V and 4 bases from J, the junction kept 5 bases outside the gene matches. CDR3 length: 15 residues. Germline assignment: CDR1 SGHVS and CDR2 FNYEAQ. The CDR3 DNA is TGTGCCAGCAGCTTATGGACAGGTATAAATCAGCCCCAGCATTTT. This sequence encodes CASSLWTGINQPQHF.

The table lists this clonotype with a few counts. The V and J genes are TRBV5-6 and TRBJ2-1, with 8 bases that match TRBD2. CDR1 SGHDT and CDR2 YYEEEE come from the germline V gene. There are 14 residues in the CDR3. The V segment lost 1 base and the J segment 4 bases; nucleotides outside the gene matches: 1. CDR3 protein: CASSLTGGYNEQFF. For the CDR3, the DNA is TGTGCCAGCAGCTTGACGGGGGGGTACAATGAGCAGTTCTTC.

The genes are TRBV6-6 and TRBJ1-6; D ambiguous. Per germline, CDR1 MNHNY and CDR2 SVGAGI (reference sequence). This CDR3 is 16 amino acids long. The ends were cut back, 6 bases at V and 7 bases at J, with 19 bases in the middle. The CDR3 DNA sequence: TGTGCCAGCAGGATTGGGGTGTATATGGAAAATTCACCCCTCCACTTT. Protein sequence: CASRIGVYMENSPLHF.

The chain combines TRBV15 with TRBJ2-5; D remains ambiguous. The CDR3 length is 13 residues. With 2 bases removed from V and 0 bases from J, the gap between germline ends came to 4 bases. Germline V gene data show CDR1 as LNHNV and CDR2 as YYDKDF (reference sequence). The CDR3: CATSRPYQETQYF. In DNA form, the CDR3 reads TGTGCCACCAGCAGACCGTACCAAGAGACCCAGTACTTC.

The chain carries TRBV27 and TRBJ2-7, with 9 bases that match TRBD1. Germline trimming cut 10 bases from V and 1 base from J; bases unmatched to any gene: 5. CDR3 length: 13 residues. Looked up from germline, CDR1 is MNHEY and CDR2 is SMNVEV (reference sequence). The CDR3 DNA reads TGTGCCACCCTGGGACAGGGATCCTACGAGCAGTACTTC. This codes for CATLGQGSYEQYF.

The V gene is TRBV12-3 or TRBV12-4, the J gene TRBJ2-7, with D unclear. The CDR3 contains 12 residues. V lost 2 bases and J 6 bases, leaving 8 bases between the germline ends. The CDR3 DNA sequence: TGTGCCAGCAGTTTATTCTTGAGCGAGCAGTACTTC. Protein: CASSLFLSEQYF.

The rearrangement links TRBV20-1 to TRBJ2-7; a possible D gene is TRBD1 (5 bases). Germline V gene data show CDR1 as DFQATT and CDR2 as SNEGSKA (reference sequence). Trimming left V 6 bases short and J 9 bases short, with 21 bases between. The CDR3 is 13 residues long. The chain's CDR3 is CSAVPDSNVGQYF. CDR3 bases: TGCAGTGCCGTCCCAGACAGCAATGTGGGGCAGTACTTC.

The V gene is TRBV28, the J gene TRBJ1-5; D gene unclear. Trimming removed 6 bases at V and 6 bases at J, with 9 bases between. CDR1 and CDR2 from the germline V gene are MDHEN and SYDVKM. CDR3 length: 12 amino acids. The CDR3 is CASRRFSQPQHF. Here the CDR3 DNA reads TGTGCCAGCAGACGATTCAGTCAGCCCCAGCATTTT.

This clonotype was recorded only once. The rearrangement uses TRBV4-2 and TRBJ1-2, with D possibly matching TRBD1 (5 bases). Germline V lookup: CDR1 LGHNA, CDR2 YNFKEQ. V lost 4 bases and J lost 0, with 12 bases in between. The CDR3 sequence is 15 residues long. CDR3 amino acids: CASSPGRETNYGYTF. The CDR3 DNA reads as TGTGCCAGCAGCCCTGGCAGGGAGACTAACTATGGCTACACCTTC.

V gene TRBV6-4 combines with J gene TRBJ2-2; 10 nucleotides align to TRBD2. After removal of 3 bases from V and 5 bases from J, the junction contained 3 bases not matched to a gene. The V gene's germline CDR1 is MRHNA and CDR2 SNTAGT. This CDR3 spans 15 amino acids. In DNA, the CDR3 is TGTGCCAGCAGTGATTCAGCGGGGGGGACCGGGGAGCTGTTTTTT. It is translated as CASSDSAGGTGELFF.